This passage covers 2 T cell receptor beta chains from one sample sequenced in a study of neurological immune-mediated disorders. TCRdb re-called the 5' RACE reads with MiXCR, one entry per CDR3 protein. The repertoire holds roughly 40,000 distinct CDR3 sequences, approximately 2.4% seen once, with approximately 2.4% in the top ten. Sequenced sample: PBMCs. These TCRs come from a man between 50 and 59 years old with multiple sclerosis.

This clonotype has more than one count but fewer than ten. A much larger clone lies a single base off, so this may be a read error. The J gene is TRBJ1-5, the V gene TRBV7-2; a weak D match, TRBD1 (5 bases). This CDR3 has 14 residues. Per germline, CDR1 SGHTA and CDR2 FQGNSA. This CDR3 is CASSPGGGNQPQNF. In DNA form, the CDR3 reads TGTGCCAGCAGCCCTGGGGGTGGCAATCAGCCCCAGAATTTT.

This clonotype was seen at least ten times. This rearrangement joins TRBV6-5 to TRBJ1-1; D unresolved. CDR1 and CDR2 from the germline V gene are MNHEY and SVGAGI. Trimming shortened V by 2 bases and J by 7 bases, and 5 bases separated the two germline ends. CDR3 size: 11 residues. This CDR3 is CASSYGYEAFF. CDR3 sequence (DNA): TGTGCCAGCAGTTACGGCTATGAAGCTTTCTTT.